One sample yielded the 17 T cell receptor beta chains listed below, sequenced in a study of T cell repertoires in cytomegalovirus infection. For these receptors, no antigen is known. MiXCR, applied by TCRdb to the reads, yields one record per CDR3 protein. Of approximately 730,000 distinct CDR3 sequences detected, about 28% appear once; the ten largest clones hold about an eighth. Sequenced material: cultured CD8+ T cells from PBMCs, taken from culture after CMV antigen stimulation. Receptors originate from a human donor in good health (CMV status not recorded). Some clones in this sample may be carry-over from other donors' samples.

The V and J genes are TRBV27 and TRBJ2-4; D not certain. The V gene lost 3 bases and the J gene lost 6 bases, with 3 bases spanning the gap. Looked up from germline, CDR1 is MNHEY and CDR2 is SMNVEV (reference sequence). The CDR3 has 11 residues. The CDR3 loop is CASSLRNIQYF. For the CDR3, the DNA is TGTGCCAGCAGTTTGAGAAACATTCAGTACTTC.

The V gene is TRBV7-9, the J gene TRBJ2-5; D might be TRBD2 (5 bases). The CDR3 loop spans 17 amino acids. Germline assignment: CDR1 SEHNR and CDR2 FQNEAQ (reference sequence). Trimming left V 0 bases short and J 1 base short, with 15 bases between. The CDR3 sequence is CASSLARRSGSQETQYF. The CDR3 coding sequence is TGTGCCAGCAGCTTAGCGAGGAGATCGGGGAGCCAAGAGACCCAGTACTTC.

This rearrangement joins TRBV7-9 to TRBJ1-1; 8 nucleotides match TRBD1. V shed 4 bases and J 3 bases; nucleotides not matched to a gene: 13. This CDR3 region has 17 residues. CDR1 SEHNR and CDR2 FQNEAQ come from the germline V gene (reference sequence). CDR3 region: CASSSYSWTGQDTEAFF. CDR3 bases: TGTGCCAGCAGCTCTTATTCCTGGACAGGGCAAGACACTGAAGCTTTCTTT.

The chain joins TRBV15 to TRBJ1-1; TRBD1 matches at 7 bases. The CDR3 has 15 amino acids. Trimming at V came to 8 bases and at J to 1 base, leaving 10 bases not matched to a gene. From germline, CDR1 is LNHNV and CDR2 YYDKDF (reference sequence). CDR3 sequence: CATSRDRLENTEAFF. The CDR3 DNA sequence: TGTGCCACCTCCCGGGACAGACTAGAGAACACTGAAGCTTTCTTT.

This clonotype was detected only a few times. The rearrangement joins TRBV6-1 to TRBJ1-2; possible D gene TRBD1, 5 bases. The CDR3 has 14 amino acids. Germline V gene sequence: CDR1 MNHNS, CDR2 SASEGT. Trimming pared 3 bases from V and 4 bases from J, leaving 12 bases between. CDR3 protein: CASSDLGQGYGYTF. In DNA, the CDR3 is TGTGCCAGCAGTGACCTGGGGCAAGGCTATGGCTACACCTTC.

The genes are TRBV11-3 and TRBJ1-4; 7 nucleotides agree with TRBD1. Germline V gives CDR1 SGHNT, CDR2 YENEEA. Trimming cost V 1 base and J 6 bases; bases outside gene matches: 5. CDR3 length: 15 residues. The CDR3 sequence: CASSLVGRGHEKLFF. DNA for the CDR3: TGTGCCAGCAGCTTAGTCGGAAGGGGGCATGAAAAACTGTTTTTT.

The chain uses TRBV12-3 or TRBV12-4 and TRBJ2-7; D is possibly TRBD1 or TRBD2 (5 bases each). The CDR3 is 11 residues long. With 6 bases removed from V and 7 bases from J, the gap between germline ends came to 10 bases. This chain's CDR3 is CASRGVAEQYF. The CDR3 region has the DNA TGTGCCAGCAGGGGGGTGGCAGAGCAGTACTTC.

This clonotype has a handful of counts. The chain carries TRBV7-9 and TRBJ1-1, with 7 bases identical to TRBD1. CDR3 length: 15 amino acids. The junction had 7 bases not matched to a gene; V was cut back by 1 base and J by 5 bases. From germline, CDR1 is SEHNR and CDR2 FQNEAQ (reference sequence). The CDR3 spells CASSLVDRVGTEAFF. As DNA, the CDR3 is TGTGCCAGCAGCTTAGTCGACAGGGTGGGGACTGAAGCTTTCTTT.

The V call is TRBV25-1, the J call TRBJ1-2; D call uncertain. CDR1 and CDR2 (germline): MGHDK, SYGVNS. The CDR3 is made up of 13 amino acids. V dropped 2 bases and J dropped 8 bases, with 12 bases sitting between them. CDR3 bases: TGTGCCAGCAGTGAAGCGCTGAGTCTAGGCTACACCTTC. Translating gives CASSEALSLGYTF.

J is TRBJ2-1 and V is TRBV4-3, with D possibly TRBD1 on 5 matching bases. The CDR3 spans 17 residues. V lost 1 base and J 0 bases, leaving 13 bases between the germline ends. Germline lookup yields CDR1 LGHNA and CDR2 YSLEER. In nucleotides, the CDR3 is TGCGCCAGCAGCCAAGGGTTTCAGGGTTCCTCCTACAATGAGCAGTTCTTC. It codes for CASSQGFQGSSYNEQFF.

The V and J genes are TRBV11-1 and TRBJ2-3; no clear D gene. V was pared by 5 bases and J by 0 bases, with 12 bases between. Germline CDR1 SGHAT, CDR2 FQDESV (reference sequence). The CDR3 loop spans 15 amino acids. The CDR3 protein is CASSHPTFSTDTQYF. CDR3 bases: TGTGCCAGCAGCCACCCGACATTTAGCACAGATACGCAGTATTTT.

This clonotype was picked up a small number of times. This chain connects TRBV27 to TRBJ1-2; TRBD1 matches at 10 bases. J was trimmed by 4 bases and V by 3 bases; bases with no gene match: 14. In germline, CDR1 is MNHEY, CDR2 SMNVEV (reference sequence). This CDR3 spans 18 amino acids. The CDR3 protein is CASSFMPPGTGVGYGYTF. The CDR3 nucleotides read TGTGCCAGCAGTTTCATGCCACCCGGGACAGGGGTCGGCTATGGCTACACCTTC.

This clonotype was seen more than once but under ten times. The CDR3 region has the DNA TGTGCCAGCAGTTTCAGACTTATTAACTATGGCTACACCTTC. Protein sequence: CASSFRLINYGYTF. The chain links TRBV12-3 or TRBV12-4 to TRBJ1-2; no firm D call. V dropped 3 bases and J dropped 1 base, with 9 bases sitting between them. The CDR3 runs to 14 residues.

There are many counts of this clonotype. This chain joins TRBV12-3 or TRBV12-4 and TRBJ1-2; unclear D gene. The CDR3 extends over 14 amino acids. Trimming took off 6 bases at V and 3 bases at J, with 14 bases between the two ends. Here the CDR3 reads CASSLPGPHYGYTF. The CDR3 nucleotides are TGTGCCAGCAGCCTTCCCGGGCCCCACTATGGCTACACCTTC.

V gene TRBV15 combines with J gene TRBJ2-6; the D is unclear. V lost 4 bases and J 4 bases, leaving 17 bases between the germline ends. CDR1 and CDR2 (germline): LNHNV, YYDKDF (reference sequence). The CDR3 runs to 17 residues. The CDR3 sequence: CATSTPLLGSGANVLTF. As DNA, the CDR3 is TGTGCCACCAGCACCCCACTGTTGGGATCCGGGGCCAACGTCCTGACTTTC.

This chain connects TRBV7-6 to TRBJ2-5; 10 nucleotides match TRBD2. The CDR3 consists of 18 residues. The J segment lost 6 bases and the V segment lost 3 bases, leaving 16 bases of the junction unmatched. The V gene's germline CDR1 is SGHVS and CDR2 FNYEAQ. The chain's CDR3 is CASSFVRPGTSAYQTQYF. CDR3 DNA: TGTGCCAGCAGCTTCGTCAGACCCGGGACTAGCGCATACCAGACCCAGTACTTC.

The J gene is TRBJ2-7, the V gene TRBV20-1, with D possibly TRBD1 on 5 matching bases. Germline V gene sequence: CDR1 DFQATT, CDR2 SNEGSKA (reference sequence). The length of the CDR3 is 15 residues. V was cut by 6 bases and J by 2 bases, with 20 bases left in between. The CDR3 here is CSASEPGYPTYEQYF. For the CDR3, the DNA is TGCAGTGCCAGCGAACCAGGGTATCCCACCTACGAGCAGTACTTC.